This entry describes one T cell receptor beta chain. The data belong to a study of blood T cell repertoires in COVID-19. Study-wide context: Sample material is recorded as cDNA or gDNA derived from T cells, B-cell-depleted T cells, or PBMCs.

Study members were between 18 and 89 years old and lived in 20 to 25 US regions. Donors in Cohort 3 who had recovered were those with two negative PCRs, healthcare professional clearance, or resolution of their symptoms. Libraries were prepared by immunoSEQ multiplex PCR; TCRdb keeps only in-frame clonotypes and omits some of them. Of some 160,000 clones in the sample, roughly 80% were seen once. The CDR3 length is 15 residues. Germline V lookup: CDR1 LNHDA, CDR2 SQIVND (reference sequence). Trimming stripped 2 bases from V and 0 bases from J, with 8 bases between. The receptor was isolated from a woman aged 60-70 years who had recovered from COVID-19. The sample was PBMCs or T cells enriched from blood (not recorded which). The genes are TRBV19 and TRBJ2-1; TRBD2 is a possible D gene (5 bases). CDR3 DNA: TGTGCCAGTAGTATACTGGGGAGCTCCTACAATGAGCAGTTCTTC. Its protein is CASSILGSSYNEQFF.